Below are 17 T cell receptor beta chains sequenced from a single sample in a study of OX40 agonist ivuxolimab in advanced cancers. TCRdb's copy holds only in-frame clones and misses some; the assay was immunoSEQ multiplex PCR. Of roughly 50,000 clones listed, approximately 88% are singletons. The material sequenced was CD4+ or CD8+ T cells sorted from blood, taken in a trial of the OX40 agonist ivuxolimab. These receptors were collected from an adult with an advanced solid tumor such as melanoma, head and neck, liver or kidney cancer.

CDR3 protein: CASSDPGRLRGNQPQHF. CDR3 DNA: TGTGCCAGCAGTGATCCGGGACGGCTCCGAGGCAATCAGCCCCAGCATTTT. The chain carries TRBV6-1 and TRBJ1-5; the D gene is possibly TRBD1 (5 bases). Per germline, CDR1 MNHNS and CDR2 SASEGT. This CDR3 comprises 17 residues. V lost 3 bases and J 2 bases, leaving 17 bases between the germline ends.

There are a few counts of this clone. This chain links TRBV10-3 with TRBJ2-2, with 9 nucleotides matching TRBD1. V was clipped by 10 bases and J by 3 bases; unmatched bases: 9. CDR1 and CDR2 from the germline V gene are ENHRY and SYGVKD. CDR3 length: 15 residues. The CDR3 DNA reads as TGTGCCAGCAGCCTCCGGGACAGGGACACCGGGGAGCTGTTTTTT. Its protein product is CASSLRDRDTGELFF.

The chain is built from TRBV28 and TRBJ1-1, with a tentative D call TRBD1 (6 bases). Trimming cost V 3 bases and J 8 bases, with 13 bases left between them. The CDR3 runs 13 residues. Germline V gene data show CDR1 as MDHEN and CDR2 as SYDVKM. The CDR3 sequence is CASSFSAGTEAFF. The DNA for the CDR3 is TGTGCCAGCAGTTTTTCCGCCGGGACAGAAGCTTTCTTT.

V usage is TRBV7-9 and J usage is TRBJ2-5; 7 bases match TRBD2. V shed 6 bases, J shed 6 bases, and the junction held 7 bases outside the gene matches. This CDR3 has 13 amino acids. CDR1 is SEHNR and CDR2 is FQNEAQ in the germline V gene (reference sequence). The CDR3 loop is CASSLGTTQTQYF. The CDR3 DNA is TGTGCCAGCAGTCTCGGGACTACACAGACCCAGTACTTC.

V usage is TRBV18 and J usage is TRBJ2-3, with D possibly called TRBD1 or TRBD2 (7 bases each). The germline gives CDR1 KGHSH, CDR2 LQKENI. The germline V and J ends were trimmed by 6 bases and 4 bases, with 17 bases remaining between them. This CDR3 region has 15 residues. Here the CDR3 reads CASSPSRGGSDTQYF. CDR3 nucleotide sequence: TGTGCCAGCTCCCCGTCCAGGGGGGGCTCAGATACGCAGTATTTT.

J is TRBJ2-1 and V is TRBV29-1; TRBD1 agrees at 7 bases. The CDR3 contains 14 residues. V was pared by 5 bases and J by 7 bases, with 11 bases of the junction left unmatched. The germline gives CDR1 SQVTM, CDR2 ANQGSEA. The CDR3: CSVKRGGAGNEQFF. DNA of the CDR3: TGCAGCGTTAAGAGAGGGGGCGCAGGGAATGAGCAGTTCTTC.

This chain joins TRBV2 and TRBJ1-4; 7 bases fit TRBD1. The CDR3 runs 16 residues. V lost 0 bases and J lost 6; bases outside the gene matches: 7. Germline loops: CDR1 SNHLY, CDR2 FYNNEI. DNA of the CDR3: TGTGCCAGCAGTGAAGCTAGAACAGGGGAAGATGAAAAACTGTTTTTT. Translated: CASSEARTGEDEKLFF. Together with reference TRBV2 and TRBJ1-4, the CDR3 gives the full variable domain: EPEVTQTPSHQVTQMGQEVILRCVPISNHLYFYWYRQILGQKVEFLVSFYNNEISEKSEIFDDQFSVERPDGSNFTLKIRSTKLEDSAMYFCASSEARTGEDEKLFFGSGTQLSVL.

With respect to this clone: Germline and junction disagree at one end, which may indicate a read error. The chain couples TRBV15 to TRBJ2-5; tentatively, D is TRBD1 (6 bases). Germline CDR1 LNHNV, CDR2 YYDKDF (reference sequence). This CDR3 spans 13 amino acids. The CDR3 loop is CATSKDSQETQYF. The CDR3 DNA reads as TGTGCCACCAGCAAGGACAGTCAAGAAACCCAGTACTTC.

In its sample, this clone was seen once. The chain has TRBV6-6 and TRBJ2-3; D tentatively fits TRBD1 or TRBD2 (5 bases each). The V end lost 5 bases, the J end lost 6 bases, and 12 bases lay between the germline ends. Germline CDR1 MNHNY, CDR2 SVGAGI (reference sequence). The CDR3 has 13 residues. CDR3 sequence reads: CASSRGVWDTQYF. The CDR3 DNA follows: TGTGCCAGCAGTCGAGGGGTATGGGATACGCAGTATTTT.

This chain joins TRBV28 and TRBJ1-3; 7 bases agree with TRBD1. This CDR3 is built from 14 residues. CDR1 is MDHEN, CDR2 SYDVKM, per germline. The J segment lost 1 base and the V segment lost 6 bases, leaving 3 bases of the junction unmatched. This chain's CDR3 is CASRVRGSGNTIYF. In DNA, the CDR3 is TGTGCCAGCAGGGTCAGGGGGTCTGGAAACACCATATATTTT.

The J gene is TRBJ2-1, the V gene TRBV7-9, with a possible D match to TRBD2 (6 bases). The CDR3 extends over 14 amino acids. Trimming took off 2 bases at V and 6 bases at J, with 11 bases between the two ends. Looked up from germline, CDR1 is SEHNR and CDR2 is FQNEAQ (reference sequence). CDR3: CASSLHVGGNEQFF. CDR3 sequence (DNA): TGTGCCAGCAGCTTACATGTGGGGGGCAATGAGCAGTTCTTC.

The count of this clone is one. This chain joins TRBV30 and TRBJ2-3, with 12 bases lining up with TRBD2. V shed 8 bases, J shed 4 bases, and the junction held 4 bases outside the gene matches. CDR1 is GTSNPN and CDR2 is SVGIG in the germline V gene (reference sequence). This CDR3 is built from 13 residues. CDR3 loop: CARGTSGSDTQYF. The CDR3, as DNA: TGTGCCCGGGGGACTAGCGGGTCAGATACGCAGTATTTT.

This chain uses TRBV27 with TRBJ2-2, with D possibly called TRBD1 or TRBD2 (5 bases each). The V end was cut by 3 bases, the J end by 0 bases, with 11 bases between. The CDR3 spans 16 residues. CDR1 is MNHEY, CDR2 SMNVEV, per germline (reference sequence). As DNA, the CDR3 is TGTGCCAGCAGTTTCGTTGGGGGTACGAACACCGGGGAGCTGTTTTTT. Amino acid sequence: CASSFVGGTNTGELFF.

The chain is built from TRBV6-6 and TRBJ1-2; no reliable D call. The CDR3 runs to 12 residues. Trimming took off 2 bases at V and 7 bases at J, with 8 bases between the two ends. In germline, CDR1 is MNHNY, CDR2 SVGAGI (reference sequence). CDR3 sequence (DNA): TGTGCCAGCAGTTACAAGGGAAGTGGCTACACCTTC. Residues: CASSYKGSGYTF.

The rearrangement links TRBV6-5 to TRBJ2-3; 8 positions match TRBD2. This CDR3 spans 14 amino acids. Trimming took 5 bases from V and 6 from J; bases not matched to a gene: 7. Germline V gene lookup returns CDR1 MNHEY and CDR2 SVGAGI. CDR3 region: CASSARGRSDTQYF. The CDR3 nucleotides are TGTGCCAGCAGTGCACGCGGGAGGTCGGATACGCAGTATTTT.

The DNA for the CDR3 is TGTGCCAGCAGTCCGGACAGCCCGCGGAGTTACGAGCAGTACTTC. Its protein product is CASSPDSPRSYEQYF. This sequence joins TRBV14 and TRBJ2-7, with D possibly TRBD1 on 6 matching bases. Germline-derived CDR1 and CDR2 are SGHDN and FVKESK. V shed 6 bases and J shed 4 bases, with 19 bases lying between them. This CDR3 has 15 amino acids.

This chain links TRBV5-1 with TRBJ2-7; no definite D call. The germline V gene has CDR1 SGHRS and CDR2 YFSETQ. Trimming shortened V by 1 base and J by 2 bases, and 7 bases separated the two germline ends. The CDR3 totals 13 residues. CDR3: CASSLQHPYEQYF. CDR3 nucleotides: TGCGCCAGCAGCTTGCAACACCCCTACGAGCAGTACTTC.